In this sample, the clone carrying this T cell receptor (beta chain) turned up a few times. Its antigen is unidentified. Combining a sample-barcoded 5' primer with a J-beta primer mix, a second PCR ran for roughly 7 to 12 cycles. Samples each returned at least 2.5 million CDR3-containing paired-end reads. TCRdb analysed the 5' RACE reads with MiXCR anew, one entry per CDR3 protein. The data show 700,000 or so distinct CDR3 sequences, 20% to 25% seen once. This record belongs to a study of blood T cells in healthy people across ages. About the research overall: Template switching caught about one barcoded beta molecule for each two T cells.

The study, taken as a whole, reports: The percentage of naive T cells correlated strongly with TCR beta diversity. Per million T cells, the diversity of TCR beta decreased roughly linearly as age advanced.

The CDR3 extends over 13 amino acids. Trimming took off 5 bases at V and 12 bases at J, with 17 bases between the two ends. Germline CDR1 is MNHEY and CDR2 is SVGEGT. V and J are TRBV6-2 or TRBV6-3 and TRBJ2-1; a weak D match, TRBD1 (6 bases). The clonotype originates from a man between 65 and 85 years old in good health. Sequencing input: blood. The CDR3 spells CASSPTNRVGQFF. CDR3 DNA: TGTGCCAGCAGTCCCACAAACAGGGTTGGGCAGTTCTTC.